Listed here are 14 T cell receptor beta chains from one sample, sequenced in a study of radiation and T cells in renal cell carcinoma. Time point described: baseline pretreatment blood. Treatment in this sample: 15 Gy SBRT to primary tumor, nephrectomy 4 weeks later. The protocol was immunoSEQ multiplex PCR, while the TCRdb copy is restricted to in-frame clones and leaves out a portion. Of more than 75,000 clones listed, about 79% are singletons. The material was blood, obtained from a patient whose treatment included radiotherapy and nephrectomy. Source of these receptors: a man aged 55-75 years with renal cell carcinoma.

The rearrangement joins TRBV30 to TRBJ1-4; TRBD1 aligns across 7 bases. Germline CDR1 and CDR2: GTSNPN and SVGIG (reference sequence). V dropped 1 base and J dropped 7; count of bases not matched to a gene: 6. The CDR3 contains 14 residues. CDR3 in DNA: TGTGCCTGGAGTGACAGGGGAGGGAGTGAAAAACTGTTTTTT. Protein: CAWSDRGGSEKLFF.

The chain employs TRBV10-2 and TRBJ2-7; 8 bases are shared with TRBD1. The length of the CDR3 is 11 residues. J was trimmed by 3 bases and V by 10 bases; bases with no gene match: 2. Germline V CDR1 and CDR2: WSHSY, SAAADI. DNA of the CDR3: TGCGCCACAACAGGGGGCTACGAGCAGTACTTC. It is translated as CATTGGYEQYF.

The chain couples TRBV4-1 to TRBJ2-3, with D possibly TRBD2 on 5 matching bases. There are 16 residues in the CDR3. The ends were cut back, 0 bases at V and 2 bases at J, with 12 bases in the middle. Germline values: CDR1 MGHRA, CDR2 YSYEKL. CDR3 nucleotides: TGCGCCAGCAGCCAAGAAAAGGTGCGGGTCACAGATACGCAGTATTTT. It specifies CASSQEKVRVTDTQYF.

This chain links TRBV5-4 with TRBJ1-2; perhaps TRBD1 as D (6 bases). Per germline, CDR1 SGHNT and CDR2 YYREEE (reference sequence). Trimming stripped 4 bases from V and 4 bases from J, with 17 bases between. The CDR3 totals 15 residues. CDR3 bases: TGTGCCAGCAGCCGACCGGGGGGGGGCGGCTATGGCTACACCTTC. Protein product: CASSRPGGGGYGYTF.

The CDR3 DNA reads TGTGCCAGCAGCTTACAACTAGCGGGAGTACACGAGCAGTACTTC. It yields the protein CASSLQLAGVHEQYF. J is TRBJ2-7 and V is TRBV7-2; 11 positions match TRBD2. This CDR3 region has 15 residues. Trimming removed 2 bases from V and 5 bases from J; junction bases left unmatched: 5. Germline V gene lookup returns CDR1 SGHTA and CDR2 FQGNSA.

The chain joins TRBV7-2 to TRBJ2-7, with TRBD1 matching over 9 bases. The CDR3 consists of 15 residues. Germline values: CDR1 SGHTA, CDR2 FQGNSA. J gave up 7 bases and V 7 bases, and 14 bases lay outside the gene matches. CDR3 nucleotide sequence: TGTGCCAGCAACCCCGGGACAGGGCGGAGGACAGAGCAGTACTTC. Translating gives CASNPGTGRRTEQYF.

As to this clone: The likely explanation is a read error, given a far larger clone one base away. This chain joins TRBV6-5 and TRBJ2-7; weak D call: TRBD1 (5 bases). CDR3 length: 13 residues. Trimming took off 4 bases at V and 1 base at J, with 8 bases between the two ends. Per germline, CDR1 MNHEY and CDR2 SVGAGI. The CDR3 here is CASSFDRSYEQYF. The CDR3, as DNA: TGTGCCAGCAGTTTCGACAGATCCTACGAGCAGTACTTC.

The chain couples TRBV4-1 to TRBJ1-2; 9 positions agree with TRBD1. Germline V gives CDR1 MGHRA, CDR2 YSYEKL. The CDR3 runs 17 residues. V was clipped by 3 bases and J by 0 bases; unmatched bases: 8. The chain's CDR3 is CASSQPGQGRTNYGYTF. The DNA for the CDR3 is TGCGCCAGCAGCCAGCCGGGACAGGGTCGAACTAACTATGGCTACACCTTC.

The V and J genes are TRBV15 and TRBJ2-7; 8 bases are shared with TRBD2. The CDR3 is 15 residues long. The V segment lost 4 bases and the J segment 5 bases; nucleotides outside the gene matches: 10. The germline gives CDR1 LNHNV, CDR2 YYDKDF (reference sequence). CDR3: CATSTSGTSTHEQYF. The DNA for the CDR3 is TGTGCCACCAGCACCTCAGGGACTAGTACCCACGAGCAGTACTTC. The whole variable domain, filled in from reference TRBV15 and TRBJ2-7, reads DAMVIQNPRYQVTQFGKPVTLSCSQTLNHNVMYWYQQKSSQAPKLLFHYYDKDFNNEADTPDNFQSRRPNTSFCFLDIRSPGLGDTAMYLCATSTSGTSTHEQYFGPGTRLTVT.

This clone was observed a few times. The rearrangement joins TRBV29-1 to TRBJ1-1; D might be TRBD1 (6 bases). The CDR3 is 13 amino acids. V lost 7 bases and J lost 1, with 13 bases in between. Germline V gene lookup returns CDR1 SQVTM and CDR2 ANQGSEA. CDR3 nucleotides: TGCAGCGCCACAGGGATAGCGAACACTGAAGCTTTCTTT. It is translated as CSATGIANTEAFF. The full variable domain, its missing parts supplied by reference TRBV29-1 and TRBJ1-1, is SAVISQKPSRDICQRGTSLTIQCQVDSQVTMMFWYRQQPGQSLTLIATANQGSEATYESGFVIDKFPISRPNLTFSTLTVSNMSPEDSSIYLCSATGIANTEAFFGQGTRLTVV.

The chain uses TRBV7-2 and TRBJ1-4; 9 nucleotides line up with TRBD1. The CDR3 runs to 15 residues. Per the germline V gene, CDR1 is SGHTA and CDR2 is FQGNSA. J gave up 8 bases and V 4 bases, and 8 bases lay outside the gene matches. The CDR3 loop reads CASSYTGGAQEKLFF. Written as DNA, the CDR3 is TGTGCCAGCAGCTACACAGGGGGCGCTCAGGAAAAACTGTTTTTT. Drawing the rest from reference TRBV7-2 and TRBJ1-4, the complete variable domain is GAGVSQSPSNKVTEKGKDVELRCDPISGHTALYWYRQSLGQGLEFLIYFQGNSAPDKSGLPSDRFSAERTGGSVSTLTIQRTQQEDSAVYLCASSYTGGAQEKLFFGSGTQLSVL.

This rearrangement joins TRBV11-2 to TRBJ2-7, with unresolved D. The germline V gene encodes CDR1 SGHAT and CDR2 FQNNGV. This CDR3 has 13 residues. Trimming took off 3 bases at V and 7 bases at J, with 13 bases between the two ends. The CDR3 region is CASSFPGPREQYF. The CDR3 coding sequence is TGTGCCAGCAGCTTCCCGGGCCCTAGGGAGCAGTACTTC.

The genes are TRBV9 and TRBJ2-3; 14 bases align to TRBD2. V shed 0 bases and J 5 bases; nucleotides not matched to a gene: 20. Germline assignment: CDR1 SGDLS and CDR2 YYNGEE. The CDR3 sequence is 22 residues long. The CDR3 coding sequence is TGTGCCAGCAGCGTAGAGGTGGAGGGACTAGCGGGAGAAAGAAGGGCAGGAGATACGCAGTATTTT. It is translated as CASSVEVEGLAGERRAGDTQYF.

V and J are TRBV4-1 and TRBJ1-5; D gene unclear. The CDR3 totals 15 residues. Trimming stripped 0 bases from V and 7 bases from J, with 13 bases between. In germline, CDR1 is MGHRA, CDR2 YSYEKL. CDR3: CASSQDRRPGQPQHF. In DNA form, the CDR3 reads TGCGCCAGCAGCCAAGATCGGCGGCCTGGGCAGCCCCAGCATTTT.